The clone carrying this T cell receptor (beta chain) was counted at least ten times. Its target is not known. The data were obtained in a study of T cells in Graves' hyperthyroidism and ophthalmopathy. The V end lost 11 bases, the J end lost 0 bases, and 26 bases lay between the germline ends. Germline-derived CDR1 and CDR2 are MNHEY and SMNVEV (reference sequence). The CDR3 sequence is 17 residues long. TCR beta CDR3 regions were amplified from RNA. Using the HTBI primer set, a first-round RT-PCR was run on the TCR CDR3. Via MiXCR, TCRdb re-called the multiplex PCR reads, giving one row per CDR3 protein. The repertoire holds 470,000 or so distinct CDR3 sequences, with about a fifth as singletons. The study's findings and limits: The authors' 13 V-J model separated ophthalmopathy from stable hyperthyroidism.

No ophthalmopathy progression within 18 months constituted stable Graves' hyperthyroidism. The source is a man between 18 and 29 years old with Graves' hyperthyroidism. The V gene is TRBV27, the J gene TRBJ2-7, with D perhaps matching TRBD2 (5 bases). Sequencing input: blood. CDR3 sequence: CAGLGLLNHLSSYEQYF. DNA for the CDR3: TGTGCCGGACTTGGCCTTCTAAATCACCTGAGCTCCTACGAGCAGTACTTC.